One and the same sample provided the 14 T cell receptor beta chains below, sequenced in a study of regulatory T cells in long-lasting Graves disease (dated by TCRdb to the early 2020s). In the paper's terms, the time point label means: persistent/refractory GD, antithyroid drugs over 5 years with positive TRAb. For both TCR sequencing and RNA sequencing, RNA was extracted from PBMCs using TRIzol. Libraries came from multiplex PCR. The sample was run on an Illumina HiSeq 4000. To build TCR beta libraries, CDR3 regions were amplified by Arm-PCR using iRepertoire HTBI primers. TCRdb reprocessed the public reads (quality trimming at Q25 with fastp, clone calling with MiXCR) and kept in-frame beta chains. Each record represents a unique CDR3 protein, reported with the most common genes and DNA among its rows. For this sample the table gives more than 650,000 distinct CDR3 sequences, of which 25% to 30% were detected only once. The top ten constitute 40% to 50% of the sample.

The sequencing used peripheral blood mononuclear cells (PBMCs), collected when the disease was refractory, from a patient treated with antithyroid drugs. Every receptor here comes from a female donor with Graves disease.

CDR3 bases: TGTGCCACCAGCAGAGAAATCACAGGGGGGAATGAAAAACTGTTTTTT. Its translation: CATSREITGGNEKLFF. The gene calls are TRBV15 and TRBJ1-4; 8 positions match TRBD1. Trimming removed 0 bases from V and 5 bases from J; junction bases left unmatched: 5. This CDR3 is built from 16 residues. CDR1 is LNHNV and CDR2 is YYDKDF in the germline V gene (reference sequence). The variable domain in full, with the rest retrieved from reference TRBV15 and TRBJ1-4, is DAMVIQNPRYQVTQFGKPVTLSCSQTLNHNVMYWYQQKSSQAPKLLFHYYDKDFNNEADTPDNFQSRRPNTSFCFLDIRSPGLGDTAMYLCATSREITGGNEKLFFGSGTQLSVL.

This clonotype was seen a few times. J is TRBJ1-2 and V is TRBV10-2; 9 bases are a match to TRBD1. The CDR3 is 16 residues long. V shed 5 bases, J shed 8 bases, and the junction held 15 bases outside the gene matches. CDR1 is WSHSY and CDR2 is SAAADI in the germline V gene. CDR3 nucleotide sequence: TGCGCCAGCAGTCCATCTCTCGGGGACAGGGTATACGGCTACACCTTC. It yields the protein CASSPSLGDRVYGYTF.

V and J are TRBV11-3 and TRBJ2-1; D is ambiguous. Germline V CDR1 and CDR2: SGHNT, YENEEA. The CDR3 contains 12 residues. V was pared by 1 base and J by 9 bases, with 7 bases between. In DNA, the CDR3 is TGTGCCAGCAGCTTAGCCTCCTCTGAGCAGTTCTTC. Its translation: CASSLASSEQFF.

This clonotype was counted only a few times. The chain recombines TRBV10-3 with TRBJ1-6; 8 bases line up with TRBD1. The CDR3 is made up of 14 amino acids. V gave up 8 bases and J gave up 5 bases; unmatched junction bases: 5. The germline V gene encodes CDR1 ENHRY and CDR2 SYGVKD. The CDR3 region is CAIGETGDNSPLHF. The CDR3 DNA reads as TGTGCCATCGGCGAGACAGGGGATAATTCACCCCTCCACTTT.

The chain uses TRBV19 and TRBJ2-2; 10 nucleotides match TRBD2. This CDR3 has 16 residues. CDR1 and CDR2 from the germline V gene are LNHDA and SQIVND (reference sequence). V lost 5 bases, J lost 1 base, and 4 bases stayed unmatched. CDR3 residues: CASSRLAGVNTGELFF. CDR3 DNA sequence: TGTGCCAGTAGTCGGCTAGCGGGAGTGAACACCGGGGAGCTGTTTTTT.

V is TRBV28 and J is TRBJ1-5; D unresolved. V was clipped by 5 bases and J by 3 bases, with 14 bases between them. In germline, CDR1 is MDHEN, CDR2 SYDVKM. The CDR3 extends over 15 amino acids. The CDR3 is CASSPQISFNQPQHF. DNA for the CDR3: TGTGCCAGCAGTCCCCAAATCAGCTTCAATCAGCCCCAGCATTTT. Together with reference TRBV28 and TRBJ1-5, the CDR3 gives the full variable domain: DVKVTQSSRYLVKRTGEKVFLECVQDMDHENMFWYRQDPGLGLRLIYFSYDVKMKEKGDIPEGYSVSREKKERFSLILESASTNQTSMYLCASSPQISFNQPQHFGDGTRLSIL.

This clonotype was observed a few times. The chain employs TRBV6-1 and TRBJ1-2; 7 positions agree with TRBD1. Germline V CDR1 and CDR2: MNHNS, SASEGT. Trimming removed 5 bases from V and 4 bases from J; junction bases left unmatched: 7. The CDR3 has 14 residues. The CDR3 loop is CASSNTGQRYGYTF. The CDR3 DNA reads TGTGCCAGCAGTAATACGGGACAGCGCTATGGCTACACCTTC.

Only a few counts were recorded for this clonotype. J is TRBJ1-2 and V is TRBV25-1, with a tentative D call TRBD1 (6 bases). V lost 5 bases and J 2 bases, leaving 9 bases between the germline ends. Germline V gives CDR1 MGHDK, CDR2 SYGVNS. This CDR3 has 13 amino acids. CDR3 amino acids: CASSKTGNYGYTF. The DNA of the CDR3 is TGTGCCAGCAGTAAGACAGGAAACTATGGCTACACCTTC.

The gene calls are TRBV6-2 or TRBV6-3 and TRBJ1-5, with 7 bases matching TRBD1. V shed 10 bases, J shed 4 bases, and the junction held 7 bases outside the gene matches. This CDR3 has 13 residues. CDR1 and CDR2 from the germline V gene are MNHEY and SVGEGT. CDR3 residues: CATWDRRNQPQHF. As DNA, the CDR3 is TGTGCCACCTGGGACAGACGGAATCAGCCCCAGCATTTT.

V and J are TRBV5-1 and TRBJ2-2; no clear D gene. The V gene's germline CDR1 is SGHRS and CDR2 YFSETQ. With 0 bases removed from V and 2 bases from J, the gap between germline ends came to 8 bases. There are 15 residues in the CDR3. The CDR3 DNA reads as TGCGCCAGCAGCTTGGAAGGGCTCAACACCGGGGAGCTGTTTTTT. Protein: CASSLEGLNTGELFF.

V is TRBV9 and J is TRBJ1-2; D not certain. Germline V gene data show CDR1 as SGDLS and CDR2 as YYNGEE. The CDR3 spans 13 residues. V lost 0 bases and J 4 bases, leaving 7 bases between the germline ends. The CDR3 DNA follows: TGTGCCAGCAGCGTAGCGCCAGCCTATGGCTACACCTTC. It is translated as CASSVAPAYGYTF.

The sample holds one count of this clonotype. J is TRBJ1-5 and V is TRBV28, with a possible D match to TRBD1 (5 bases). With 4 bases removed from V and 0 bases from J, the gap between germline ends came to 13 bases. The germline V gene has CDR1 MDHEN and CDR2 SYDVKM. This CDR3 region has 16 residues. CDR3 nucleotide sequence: TGTGCCAGCAGTTATGGGACTCCCTATAGCAATCAGCCCCAGCATTTT. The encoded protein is CASSYGTPYSNQPQHF.

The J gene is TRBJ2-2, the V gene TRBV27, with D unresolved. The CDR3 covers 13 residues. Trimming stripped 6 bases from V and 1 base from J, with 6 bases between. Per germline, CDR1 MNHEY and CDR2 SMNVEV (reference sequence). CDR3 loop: CASRFKNTGELFF. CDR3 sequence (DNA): TGTGCCAGCAGGTTCAAGAACACCGGGGAGCTGTTTTTT.

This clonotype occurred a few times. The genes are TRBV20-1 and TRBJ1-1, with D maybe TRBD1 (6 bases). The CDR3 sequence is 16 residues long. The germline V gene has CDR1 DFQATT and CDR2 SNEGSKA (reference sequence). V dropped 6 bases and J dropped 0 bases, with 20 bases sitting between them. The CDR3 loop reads CSAVPSNRALNTEAFF. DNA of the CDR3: TGCAGTGCGGTTCCCTCTAACAGGGCCTTGAACACTGAAGCTTTCTTT.